Included here is one T cell receptor (beta chain) sequence, with context. Its antigen specificity is not known. No base quality information exists; no much larger clone differs at one position. The immunoSEQ Assay, a bias-controlled multiplex PCR, was used to amplify TCRbeta CDR3 regions from genomic DNA. Turning to the authors' computational methods: Within the assay, amplification of reference gene primers was used to estimate how many nucleated cells each sample contained. Sequence reads were collapsed and filtered to measure the absolute abundance of every unique TCRbeta CDR3 rearrangement. For each sample, productive Simpson clonality was calculated as the square root of Simpson's diversity index over productive rearrangements. Here the immuneACCESS table is served through TCRdb, limited to in-frame sequences with V and J called. Missing clones are a known gap in these copies; in checked studies unresolved V genes cover under half, and the rest lacks a known reason. V, J and clone size derive from that table, while D and trimming were established from the DNA sequence. The sample table records some 80,000 clones; 80% to 90% of these occur just once. The ten largest clonotypes hold roughly a sixth of the sample.

Whole blood was collected in K2EDTA tubes by collaborating institutions according to the institutions' own protocols. For TCRbeta analysis, collaborators shipped samples as frozen whole blood, isolated PBMCs, or DNA extracted from either of those sample types. The CDR1 and CDR2 encoded by the germline V gene are SGHTA and FQGNSA. V and J are truncated by 4 bases and 6 bases respectively, leaving an intervening sequence of 10 bases. Measured from the cysteine to the phenylalanine, the CDR3 is 13 residues long. Only the CDR3 DNA stays, 39 bases, in frame from base 1. This entry is derived from a study of blood T cell repertoires in COVID-19 (dated by TCRdb to the early 2020s). Context from the whole study: Samples covering the acute and convalescent phases of COVID-19 were provided by collaborators in the United States, Italy and Spain. The repertoires were released in a freely available public database intended as a resource for research on the immune response to SARS-CoV-2. The sample metadata nearly always contained a de-identified subject ID, COVID-19 status, age in years and sex. The samples were drawn from the first 160 participants of the ongoing ImmuneRACE study and from roughly 1,300 subjects provided by 6 global collaborators. Subjects who had been exposed to COVID-19, were actively infected with it, or had recovered from it provided the deeply sampled blood TCRbeta repertoires that made up the dataset. The prospective study material was composed of cDNA or gDNA derived from T cells, B-cell-depleted T cells, or PBMCs. Where available, HLA class I and class II types were taken from metadata supplied by the sample provider and were not determined by assay-based typing.

Overall results and qualifications from the work: The amount of clinical and demographic metadata varied by source and participant and was provided uncurated.

The chain couples TRBV7-2 to TRBJ2-1; the best D guess is TRBD1, with 6 bases matching. Sequenced: peripheral blood. The sequence was collected from a human donor in a cohort sampled during active COVID-19. The CDR3 in this case is CASSWGPGNEQFF. Here is the DNA: TGTGCCAGCAGCTGGGGGCCGGGCAATGAGCAGTTCTTC. With all but the CDR3 taken from the reference TRBV7-2 and TRBJ2-1 genes, the full variable domain is: GAGVSQSPSNKVTEKGKDVELRCDPISGHTALYWYRQSLGQGLEFLIYFQGNSAPDKSGLPSDRFSAERTGGSVSTLTIQRTQQEDSAVYLCASSWGPGNEQFFGPGTRLTVL.